Given below is one TCR beta chain in context. Its antigen is unknown. Separate from the roughly 630-subject first cohort was the roughly 130-subject validation cohort, to which the donors belonged. The CDR3 consists of 13 residues. Germline loops: CDR1 MNHNS, CDR2 SASEGT. V was pared by 0 bases and J by 6 bases, with 9 bases between. This sample stems from a study of cytomegalovirus exposure and HLA in healthy donors. Notes on the study in general: Overall, under 200 TCR beta chains were annotated as cytomegalovirus-associated. Most sequenced TCRs were rare (though some public TCRs occurred in many donors). Researchers reported that three CMV-associated chains were confirmed in vitro as CMV antigen-specific.

TCRdb's copy holds only in-frame clones and misses some; the assay was immunoSEQ multiplex PCR. The sample includes some 100,000 clones, 86% of them seen just once. The specimen was PBMCs. This TCR derives from a man aged 18 to 35 in good health and CMV-seronegative. The chain carries TRBV6-1 and TRBJ2-7; D gene unclear. In DNA, the CDR3 is TGTGCCAGCAGTGAAGCCGACAACTCCGAGCAGTACTTC. Its protein product is CASSEADNSEQYF.